Each of the 27 T cell receptor beta chains below was sequenced from the same sample in a study of blood T cells in healthy people across ages. Primers used in a second PCR of roughly 6 to 12 cycles were a sample-barcoded 5' primer and a J-beta primer mix. Each CDR3 protein is one row after TCRdb ran MiXCR on the 5' RACE reads. The data contain about 1.1 million distinct CDR3 sequences, 35% to 40% of them seen just once; the ten biggest clones take up 10% to 15%. Material for sequencing was blood. The receptors come from a man aged 18 to 35 in good health.

The J gene is TRBJ2-7, the V gene TRBV7-2; tentative D call: TRBD2 (5 bases). The V end lost 7 bases, the J end lost 0 bases, and 16 bases lay between the germline ends. The CDR3 consists of 15 residues. CDR1 SGHTA and CDR2 FQGNSA come from the germline V gene. CDR3 DNA: TGTGCCAGCAACTCCTTTCCTGGGAGCTCCTACGAGCAGTACTTC. The encoded protein is CASNSFPGSSYEQYF. The full variable domain, rest sourced from reference TRBV7-2 and TRBJ2-7, is GAGVSQSPSNKVTEKGKDVELRCDPISGHTALYWYRQSLGQGLEFLIYFQGNSAPDKSGLPSDRFSAERTGGSVSTLTIQRTQQEDSAVYLCASNSFPGSSYEQYFGPGTRLTVT.

This chain links TRBV12-5 with TRBJ2-3; 7 nucleotides agree with TRBD1. Germline values: CDR1 LGHNT, CDR2 FRNRAP. The V and J ends lost 6 bases and 4 bases, in that order; junction bases with no gene match: 7. The CDR3 loop spans 14 amino acids. The CDR3 spells CASGLDRESDTQYF. For the CDR3, the DNA is TGTGCTAGTGGCCTTGACAGGGAATCAGATACGCAGTATTTT.

This clonotype has only a few counts. The V gene is TRBV4-2, the J gene TRBJ2-1; 7 positions match TRBD2. Germline trimming cut 1 base from V and 5 bases from J; bases unmatched to any gene: 11. CDR1 and CDR2 from the germline V gene are LGHNA and YNFKEQ. There are 17 residues in the CDR3. CDR3 sequence: CASSQGISTSANNEQFF. CDR3 coding DNA: TGTGCCAGCAGCCAAGGGATTTCAACTAGCGCTAACAATGAGCAGTTCTTC.

The J gene is TRBJ2-7, the V gene TRBV20-1; 7 bases fit TRBD2. The V gene's germline CDR1 is DFQATT and CDR2 SNEGSKA (reference sequence). After removal of 2 bases from V and 7 bases from J, the junction contained 14 bases not matched to a gene. The CDR3 is made up of 15 amino acids. The CDR3 bases are TGCAGTGCTAGAAGGGGCGGCGGGGGAGACAATGAGCAGTACTTC. As protein: CSARRGGGGDNEQYF.

V is TRBV6-2 or TRBV6-3 and J is TRBJ2-3; tentatively, D is TRBD2 (6 bases). This CDR3 comprises 12 residues. Trimming took 6 bases from V and 14 from J, leaving 18 bases between them. From germline, CDR1 is MNHEY and CDR2 SVGEGT. CDR3 bases: TGTGCCAGCAGACCCCGGGACTTCCCATTGTATTTT. It encodes CASRPRDFPLYF.

This clonotype was picked up a small number of times. This chain joins TRBV5-1 and TRBJ2-3; 10 bases align to TRBD2. The CDR3 covers 15 residues. V shed 5 bases, J shed 2 bases, and the junction held 5 bases outside the gene matches. Germline-derived CDR1 and CDR2 are SGHRS and YFSETQ. The CDR3 here is CASRGAGGPTDTQYF. In nucleotides, the CDR3 is TGCGCCAGCAGAGGAGCGGGGGGGCCCACAGATACGCAGTATTTT.

This clonotype has just a few counts. This chain joins TRBV27 and TRBJ1-1; D may be TRBD1 (5 bases). This CDR3 is built from 14 residues. The V end was cut by 4 bases, the J end by 1 base, with 10 bases between. CDR1 and CDR2 from the germline V gene are MNHEY and SMNVEV (reference sequence). Here the CDR3 DNA reads TGTGCCAGCAGTTCCCTCGGGGGGAACACTGAAGCTTTCTTT. Translation: CASSSLGGNTEAFF.

This clonotype occurred a few times. This chain connects TRBV6-1 to TRBJ2-1; tentatively, D is TRBD1 (6 bases). Between the trimmed V and J ends, which lost 6 bases and 7 bases, there was a span of 13 bases. From germline, CDR1 is MNHNS and CDR2 SASEGT. The CDR3 loop spans 13 amino acids. CDR3 region: CASRTGFGNEQFF. The CDR3 nucleotides are TGTGCCAGCAGAACAGGGTTCGGAAATGAGCAGTTCTTC.

V gene TRBV20-1 combines with J gene TRBJ2-2, with TRBD1 matching over 10 bases. Per germline, CDR1 DFQATT and CDR2 SNEGSKA (reference sequence). CDR3 length equals 15 residues. J lost 6 bases, V lost 5 bases, and 9 bases had no gene match. The CDR3 is CSADQRTGGSGELFF. The CDR3 region has the DNA TGCAGTGCTGATCAGAGGACAGGGGGGTCCGGGGAGCTGTTTTTT.

The rearrangement uses TRBV20-1 and TRBJ1-4; possibly TRBD1 for D (5 bases). The CDR3 runs 13 residues. The germline gives CDR1 DFQATT, CDR2 SNEGSKA (reference sequence). This CDR3 is CSGCKGPNEKLFF. CDR3 DNA sequence: TGCAGCGGATGTAAGGGACCAAATGAAAAACTGTTTTTT.

The CDR3 DNA reads as TGTGCCAGCAGGGGATTTATCACAGATCAGGGGAATGAGCAGTTCTTC. As protein: CASRGFITDQGNEQFF. This chain connects TRBV6-2 or TRBV6-3 to TRBJ2-1; D perhaps matches TRBD1 (6 bases). The V end lost 6 bases, the J end lost 7 bases, and 22 bases lay between the germline ends. This CDR3 is 16 amino acids long. The germline V gene encodes CDR1 MNHEY and CDR2 SVGEGT.

This rearrangement joins TRBV14 to TRBJ1-4; the D gene is possibly TRBD1 (6 bases). This CDR3 has 16 amino acids. Germline CDR1 reads SGHDN; CDR2 reads FVKESK. The V end was cut by 6 bases, the J end by 8 bases, with 22 bases between. The CDR3, as DNA: TGTGCCAGCAGTAAAATCTTACAGGGCGCTCGGGAAAAACTGTTTTTT. The encoded protein is CASSKILQGAREKLFF.

V and J are TRBV30 and TRBJ1-2; D is ambiguous. The CDR3 has 13 residues. CDR1 is GTSNPN and CDR2 is SVGIG in the germline V gene (reference sequence). The V end was cut by 3 bases, the J end by 3 bases, with 11 bases between. CDR3 nucleotide sequence: TGTGCCTGGAGGGTGCTGAACTACTATGGCTACACCTTC. Its translation is CAWRVLNYYGYTF.

The J gene is TRBJ1-1, the V gene TRBV7-2; D not certain. Germline CDR1 SGHTA, CDR2 FQGNSA. The V and J ends lost 1 base and 11 bases respectively, with 14 bases between them. The CDR3 covers 13 residues. Here the CDR3 reads CASSLGLMSTAFF. CDR3 bases: TGTGCCAGCAGCTTAGGTTTAATGTCCACGGCTTTCTTT.

This clonotype was recorded a few times. The chain employs TRBV21-1 and TRBJ2-1; the table assigns TRBD1, which was not confirmed against the DNA. TRBV21-1 is classified as a pseudogene. There are 12 residues in the CDR3. CDR3 sequence: CASSIGGYEQFF. In DNA, the CDR3 is TGTGCCAGCAGCATTGGGGGCTATGAGCAGTTCTTC.

The sample holds many counts of this clonotype. J is TRBJ2-5 and V is TRBV6-2 or TRBV6-3; D perhaps matches TRBD2 (5 bases). CDR3 length equals 14 residues. Trimming removed 6 bases from V and 5 bases from J, with 16 bases in between. Germline V lookup: CDR1 MNHEY, CDR2 SVGEGT. The CDR3 sequence is CASRVAHQFETQYF. In DNA, the CDR3 is TGTGCCAGCAGAGTAGCGCACCAATTCGAGACCCAGTACTTC.

This chain links TRBV9 with TRBJ2-5; D is possibly TRBD1 (6 bases). With 2 bases removed from V and 11 bases from J, the gap between germline ends came to 16 bases. CDR3 size: 13 residues. Germline loops: CDR1 SGDLS, CDR2 YYNGEE. The CDR3 spells CASSVQGNNEQYF. The CDR3, as DNA: TGTGCCAGCAGCGTTCAGGGGAATAATGAGCAGTACTTC.

V is TRBV3-1 and J is TRBJ2-7; D tentatively reads TRBD1 or TRBD2 (6 bases each). This CDR3 comprises 13 residues. V was pared by 7 bases and J by 6 bases, with 16 bases between. The germline CDR1 and CDR2 sequences are LGHDT and YNNKEL (reference sequence). The CDR3 is CASTLGGGLEQYF. CDR3 nucleotides: TGTGCCAGCACCTTAGGAGGGGGTCTCGAGCAGTACTTC.

This clonotype was recorded only once. The germline gene is not matched at one end of the junction; a read error may be the cause. The genes are TRBV7-7 and TRBJ2-1; D unresolved. With the DNA end fitting TRBJ2-7 better, the J assignment may be wrong. The CDR3 covers 14 residues. Germline V gene sequence: CDR1 SSHAT, CDR2 FNYEAQ (reference sequence). CDR3 protein: CASSPLPFYNEQYF. CDR3 DNA sequence: TGTGCTAGCAGCCCTCTGCCATTCTACAATGAGCAGTACTTC.

The chain is built from TRBV27 and TRBJ1-5; D call uncertain. Germline CDR1 reads MNHEY; CDR2 reads SMNVEV (reference sequence). CDR3 length: 13 residues. The ends were cut back, 8 bases at V and 6 bases at J, with 14 bases in the middle. CDR3 residues: CASSRRGLQPQHF. CDR3 sequence (DNA): TGTGCCAGCTCCCGACGAGGGCTTCAGCCCCAGCATTTT.

The table lists this clonotype with a few counts. V is TRBV7-2 and J is TRBJ1-2; perhaps TRBD1 as D (6 bases). The germline V gene encodes CDR1 SGHTA and CDR2 FQGNSA. The length of the CDR3 is 16 residues. The germline V and J ends were trimmed by 5 bases and 5 bases, with 21 bases remaining between them. This CDR3 reads CASSTHGKGGAYGYTF. CDR3 bases: TGTGCCAGCAGCACCCACGGAAAGGGGGGCGCGTATGGCTACACCTTC.

The rearrangement joins TRBV20-1 to TRBJ1-4, with 10 bases identical to TRBD1. This CDR3 spans 15 amino acids. CDR1 and CDR2 from the germline V gene are DFQATT and SNEGSKA (reference sequence). The CDR3 region is CSAIGTGDNNEKLFF. The CDR3 nucleotides read TGCAGCGCCATCGGGACAGGGGACAATAATGAAAAACTGTTTTTT.

The chain uses TRBV25-1 and TRBJ2-5; 8 bases match TRBD1. Germline V gene data show CDR1 as MGHDK and CDR2 as SYGVNS. The CDR3 contains 17 residues. V gave up 2 bases and J gave up 11 bases; unmatched junction bases: 19. CDR3 protein: CASSEISAGGGKDEQYF. The DNA of the CDR3 is TGTGCCAGCAGTGAAATAAGTGCAGGGGGCGGAAAGGATGAGCAGTACTTC.

This clonotype was seen a few times. The chain employs TRBV5-1 and TRBJ1-1; D gene ambiguous. CDR1 is SGHRS and CDR2 is YFSETQ in the germline V gene. The V end was cut by 0 bases, the J end by 1 base, with 10 bases between. The CDR3 is 15 amino acids. The CDR3 DNA reads TGCGCCAGCAGCTTGGTAGGACTAACGAACACTGAAGCTTTCTTT. Protein sequence: CASSLVGLTNTEAFF.

The chain is built from TRBV3-1 and TRBJ2-3, with D unresolved. CDR1 is LGHDT, CDR2 YNNKEL, per germline (reference sequence). The CDR3 spans 15 residues. Between the trimmed V and J ends, which lost 4 bases and 0 bases, there was a span of 11 bases. CDR3 sequence (DNA): TGTGCCAGCAGCCGAGCGCGAGTAAGCACAGATACGCAGTATTTT. It specifies CASSRARVSTDTQYF.

This sequence joins TRBV6-2 or TRBV6-3 and TRBJ1-2, with D maybe TRBD1 (5 bases). CDR3 length: 16 residues. CDR1 is MNHEY, CDR2 SVGEGT, per germline. V shed 6 bases and J shed 4 bases, with 21 bases lying between them. CDR3 region: CASRHFRDGLVYGYTF. DNA for the CDR3: TGTGCCAGCAGACACTTCCGGGACGGGCTTGTCTATGGCTACACCTTC.

This clonotype was found a few times. V is TRBV20-1 and J is TRBJ2-3, with 8 bases aligning to TRBD2. The CDR3 extends over 14 amino acids. Per germline, CDR1 DFQATT and CDR2 SNEGSKA (reference sequence). V lost 0 bases to trimming and J lost 5 bases; unmatched junction nucleotides: 4. The CDR3 spells CSARDTSGGDTQYF. The DNA of the CDR3 is TGCAGTGCTAGAGATACTAGCGGAGGAGATACGCAGTATTTT.